Below, one TCR beta chain is given with its context. The antigen remains unidentified. As for treatment: approximately 9-day PBMC culture with coronavirus spike peptide pools or control peptides (ViraFEST assay). IL-2 (around 9 IU/ml) and peptide pools (10 ug/ml) were added to cultures of under 2.5 million PBMCs per well. CD4+ T cells that had been cultured provided DNA sequenced with the Oncomine TCR Beta short-read assay. Scientists extracted genomic DNA from CD4+ T cells grown in culture. TCRdb re-called the PCR reads through MiXCR, storing one row per CDR3 protein. The profile shows 20,000 to 25,000 distinct CDR3 sequences, 60% to 80% of them singletons. This specimen belongs to a study of vaccination and CD4 T cells after COVID-19. About the study: Overlapping spike pools from SARS-CoV-2 and HCoV-NL63, HCoV-OC43 and HCoV-229E served as culture stimuli. Treatment of control cultures consisted of a CEFX pool, an HIV-1 Nef pool, or no peptide.

Germline V gives CDR1 SNHLY, CDR2 FYNNEI. The V gene lost 1 base and the J gene lost 4 bases, with 16 bases spanning the gap. The CDR3 runs 16 residues. This TCR was recovered from a human donor who received a COVID-19 vaccine. The sequencing here drew on CD4+ T cells from blood, cultured in vitro, taken before SARS-CoV-2 vaccination. This chain connects TRBV2 to TRBJ2-5, with D perhaps TRBD2 (7 bases). The CDR3 DNA follows: TGTGCCAGCAGTGAAGGGACGGGGGGCCAGGCAGAGACCCAGTACTTC. This encodes CASSEGTGGQAETQYF.